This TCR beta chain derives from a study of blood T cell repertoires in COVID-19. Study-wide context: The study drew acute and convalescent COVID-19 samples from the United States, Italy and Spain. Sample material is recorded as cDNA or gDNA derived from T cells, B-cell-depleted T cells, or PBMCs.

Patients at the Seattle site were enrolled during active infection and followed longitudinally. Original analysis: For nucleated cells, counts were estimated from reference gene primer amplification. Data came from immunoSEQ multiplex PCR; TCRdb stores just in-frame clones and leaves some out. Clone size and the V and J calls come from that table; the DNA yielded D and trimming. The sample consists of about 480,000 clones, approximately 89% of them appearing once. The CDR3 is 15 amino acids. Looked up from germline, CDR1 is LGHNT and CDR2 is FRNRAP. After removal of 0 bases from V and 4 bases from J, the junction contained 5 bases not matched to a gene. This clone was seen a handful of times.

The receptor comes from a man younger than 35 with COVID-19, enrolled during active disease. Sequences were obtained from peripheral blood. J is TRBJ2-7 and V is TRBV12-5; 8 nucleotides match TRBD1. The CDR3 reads CASGLVHGQGYEQYF. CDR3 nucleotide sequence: TGTGCTAGTGGTTTGGTACACGGACAGGGTTACGAGCAGTACTTC.